This is a list of T cell receptor beta chains from one sample in a study of radiotherapy plus CTLA-4 blockade in lung cancer. Clones were read by immunoSEQ multiplex PCR, and TCRdb kept only the in-frame ones, dropping some. The repertoire holds about 32,000 clones, with approximately 70% as singletons. This specimen consisted of peripheral blood, obtained from a patient treated with radiotherapy plus ipilimumab. The source of these receptors is a human donor with non-small cell lung cancer who had stable disease on radiotherapy plus ipilimumab. CDR3s include the opening cysteine and the closing phenylalanine or tryptophan. Each record gives: J gene, D gene, clone size, V gene, CDR3 protein, CDR3 DNA. The D gene is left open where the match is weak. A clone size is listed for some rows: how often the clone was seen (once, few, many), or a class if it is expanded.

>TRBJ2-7|TRBD2|few|TRBV30
CAWSVTSGKLNEQYF
TGTGCCTGGAGTGTGACTAGCGGGAAACTTAACGAGCAGTACTTC
>TRBJ2-5|.|.|TRBV5-6
CASSPRKGYQETQYF
TGTGCCAGCAGCCCAAGAAAGGGGTACCAAGAGACCCAGTACTTC
>TRBJ1-2|.|.|TRBV18
CASSPRVSVADGYTF
TGTGCCAGCTCACCCAGGGTTTCTGTTGCGGATGGCTACACCTTC
>TRBJ2-2|TRBD1|few|TRBV6-6
CASSRTGQNTGELFF
TGTGCCAGCAGTAGGACAGGACAGAACACCGGGGAGCTGTTTTTT
>TRBJ2-5|.|.|TRBV15
CATSRRGGAEETQYF
TGTGCCACCAGCCGGAGGGGGGGAGCGGAGGAGACCCAGTACTTC
>TRBJ2-3|.|.|TRBV5-1
CASKGLIATDTQYF
TGCGCCAGCAAAGGACTAATAGCCACAGATACGCAGTATTTT
>TRBJ2-2|TRBD2|.|TRBV6-6
CASSTSGFTGELFF
TGTGCCAGCTCAACTAGCGGATTCACCGGGGAGCTGTTTTTT
>TRBJ1-1|.|few|TRBV6-1
CASPGQLNTEAFF
TGTGCCAGTCCAGGACAGTTGAACACTGAAGCTTTCTTT
>TRBJ2-7|TRBD2|few|TRBV6-5
CASSYYSGRGEQYF
TGTGCCAGCAGTTACTATAGCGGGAGAGGCGAGCAGTACTTC
>TRBJ1-1|.|.|TRBV27
CASSFPLGAYTEAFF
TGTGCCAGCAGTTTCCCCCTCGGGGCTTACACTGAAGCTTTCTTT
>TRBJ2-5|.|few|TRBV20-1
CSAKLETQYF
TGCAGTGCTAAGCTGGAGACCCAGTACTTC
>TRBJ1-2|TRBD1|.|TRBV5-5
CASSARQGVYGYTF
TGTGCCAGCAGCGCACGACAGGGGGTCTATGGCTACACCTTC
>TRBJ2-3|TRBD2|.|TRBV19
CASSITRLAGGQSDTQYF
TGTGCCAGTAGTATAACCCGACTAGCGGGAGGGCAATCAGATACGCAGTATTTT
>TRBJ1-4|.|.|TRBV6-5
CASRDRQGEKLFF
TGTGCCAGCCGGGACCGGCAAGGGGAAAAACTGTTTTTT
>TRBJ2-1|.|.|TRBV6-4
CASSDSAGSYNEQFF
TGTGCCAGCAGTGACTCAGCGGGCTCCTACAATGAGCAGTTCTTC
>TRBJ2-7|TRBD2|once|TRBV2
CASRAGTSGTYEQYF
TGTGCCAGCAGAGCCGGGACTAGCGGGACGTACGAGCAGTACTTC